This T cell receptor (beta chain) was obtained from a study of pediatric ulcerative colitis. The rectum was sampled with one to two pinch biopsies at colonoscopy. From germline, CDR1 is WNHNN and CDR2 SYGVQD (reference sequence). The CDR3 is 11 amino acids. The ends were cut back, 2 bases at V and 6 bases at J, with 2 bases in the middle. For this clone: Antigen: not known.

Study observations and caveats: In rectum, acute severe colitis had expanded clones and less diversity. Ulcerative colitis patients shared more blood-rectal clones than controls. Rectal pinch biopsies may include blood-derived T cells.

Up to 500,000 reads were sequenced per sample. The table came from immunoSEQ multiplex PCR; TCRdb's copy has only in-frame clones and leaves some out. The sample holds 30,000 to 40,000 clones, around 80% seen once. The V call is TRBV10-1, the J call TRBJ2-1; D remains unclear. The source is a boy aged 5-17 years with mild ulcerative colitis. The sequenced material came from gut tissue. The CDR3 loop reads CASSEGNEQFF. The CDR3 DNA is TGCGCCAGCAGTGAGGGCAATGAGCAGTTCTTC.